This T cell receptor (beta chain) is drawn from a study of CD4+ T cells in melanoma. Some clones are missing from TCRdb's copy, which holds only in-frame ones; the method was immunoSEQ multiplex PCR. The table has roughly 9,900 clones, approximately 68% seen once. There are 16 residues in the CDR3. The germline gives CDR1 SGHRS, CDR2 YFSETQ. The trim removed 4 bases at V and 0 bases at J, leaving 9 bases unmatched. The chain recombines TRBV5-1 with TRBJ1-1; 7 positions match TRBD1. Sequences were obtained from cells from a culture (not recorded whether cultured in vitro). The receptor comes from a human donor with melanoma. DNA for the CDR3: TGCGCCAGCAGCGCCTTAGGGGGCCCTATGAACACTGAAGCTTTCTTT. As protein: CASSALGGPMNTEAFF.